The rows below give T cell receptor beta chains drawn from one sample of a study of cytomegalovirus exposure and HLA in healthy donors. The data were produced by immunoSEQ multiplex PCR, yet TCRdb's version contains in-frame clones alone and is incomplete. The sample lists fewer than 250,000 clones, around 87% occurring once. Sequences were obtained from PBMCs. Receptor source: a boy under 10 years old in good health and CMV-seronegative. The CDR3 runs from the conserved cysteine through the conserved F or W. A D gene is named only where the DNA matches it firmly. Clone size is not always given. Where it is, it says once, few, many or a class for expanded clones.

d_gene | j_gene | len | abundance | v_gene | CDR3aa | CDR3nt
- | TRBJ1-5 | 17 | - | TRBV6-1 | CASSEAPALLTNQPQHF | TGTGCCAGCAGTGAAGCTCCGGCGTTACTGACAAATCAGCCCCAGCATTTT
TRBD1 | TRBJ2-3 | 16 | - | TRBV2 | CASSEAWGQGPDTQYF | TGTGCCAGCAGTGAAGCTTGGGGACAGGGACCAGATACGCAGTATTTT
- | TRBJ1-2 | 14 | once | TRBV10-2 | CASSGAAMSYGYTF | TGCGCCAGCAGTGGGGCCGCGATGAGTTATGGCTACACCTTC
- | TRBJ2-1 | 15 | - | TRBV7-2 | CASSSGLLDYNEQFF | TGTGCCAGCAGCTCGGGACTCCTCGACTACAATGAGCAGTTCTTC
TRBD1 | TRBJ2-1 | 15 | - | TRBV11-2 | CASSGTDSSYNEQFF | TGTGCCAGCAGCGGGACAGACAGCTCCTACAATGAGCAGTTCTTC
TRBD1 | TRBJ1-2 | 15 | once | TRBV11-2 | CASSLGEGAHYGYTF | TGTGCCAGCAGCTTAGGAGAGGGGGCACACTATGGCTACACCTTC
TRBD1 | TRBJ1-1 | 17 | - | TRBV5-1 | CASSLGTGGSYSTEAFF | TGCGCCAGCAGCTTGGGGACAGGGGGATCGTATAGCACTGAAGCTTTCTTT
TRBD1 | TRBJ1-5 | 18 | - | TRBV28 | CASSLDREGSYSNQPQHF | TGTGCCAGCAGTCTGGACAGGGAAGGTTCTTATAGCAATCAGCCCCAGCATTTT
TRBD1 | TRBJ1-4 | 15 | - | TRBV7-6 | CASSTTGGHNEKLFF | TGTGCCAGCAGCACGACAGGGGGTCATAATGAAAAACTGTTTTTT
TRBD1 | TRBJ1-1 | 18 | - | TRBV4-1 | CASSHLRDRVSVRTEAFF | TGCGCCAGCAGCCACCTCCGGGACAGGGTGTCGGTGCGCACTGAAGCTTTCTTT
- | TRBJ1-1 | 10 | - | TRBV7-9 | CASQKTEAFF | TGTGCCAGCCAGAAGACTGAAGCTTTCTTT
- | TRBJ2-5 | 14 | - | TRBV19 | CASTGGGRGETQYF | TGTGCCAGCACTGGGGGGGGGCGCGGTGAGACCCAGTACTTC
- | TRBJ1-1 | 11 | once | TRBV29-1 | CSVETNTEAFF | TGCAGCGTTGAAACAAACACTGAAGCTTTCTTT
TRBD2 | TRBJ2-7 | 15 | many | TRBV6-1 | CASRGRGGSAYEQYF | TGTGCCAGCAGAGGCCGGGGGGGCAGCGCCTACGAGCAGTACTTC
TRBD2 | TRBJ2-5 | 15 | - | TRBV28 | CASSLRPGGSETQYF | TGTGCCAGCAGTTTGAGGCCCGGGGGGTCAGAGACCCAGTACTTC
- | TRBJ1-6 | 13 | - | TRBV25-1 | CASSEGSRGTLHF | TGTGCCAGCAGTGAAGGGTCCCGGGGGACCCTCCACTTT
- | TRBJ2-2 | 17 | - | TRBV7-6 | CASSLGGKPGVTGELFF | TGTGCCAGCAGCTTAGGGGGGAAACCAGGGGTAACCGGGGAGCTGTTTTTT
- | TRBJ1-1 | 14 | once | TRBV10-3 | CAISERGNNYEAFF | TGTGCCATCAGCGAGCGAGGGAATAATTATGAAGCTTTCTTT
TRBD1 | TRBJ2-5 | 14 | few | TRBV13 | CASSSRQGVKTQYF | TGTGCCAGCAGCTCGAGACAGGGGGTGAAGACCCAGTACTTC
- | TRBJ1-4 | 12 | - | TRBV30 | CAWRAGNEKLFF | TGTGCCTGGAGGGCAGGGAACGAAAAACTGTTTTTT
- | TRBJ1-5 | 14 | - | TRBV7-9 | CSSSLAAGNQPQHF | TGTTCCAGCAGCTTAGCTGCAGGGAATCAGCCCCAGCATTTT
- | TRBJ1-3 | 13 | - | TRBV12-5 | CASGPTGSNTIYF | TGTGCTAGTGGCCCCACAGGGTCCAACACCATATATTTT
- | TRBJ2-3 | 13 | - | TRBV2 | CASSRSQADTQYF | TGTGCCAGCAGTAGATCCCAGGCAGATACGCAGTATTTT
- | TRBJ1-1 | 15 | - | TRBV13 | CASSLRDGGNTEAFF | TGTGCCAGCAGCCTCCGGGACGGGGGGAACACTGAAGCTTTCTTT
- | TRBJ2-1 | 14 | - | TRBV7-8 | CASSLGDFYNEQFF | TGTGCCAGCAGCTTAGGGGACTTTTATAATGAGCAGTTCTTC
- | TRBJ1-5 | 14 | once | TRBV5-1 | CASSPGGGYQPQHF | TGCGCCAGCTCCCCCGGGGGGGGGTATCAGCCCCAGCATTTT
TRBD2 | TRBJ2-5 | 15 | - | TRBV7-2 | CASSGTSGNQETQYF | TGTGCCAGCAGCGGGACTAGCGGTAACCAAGAGACCCAGTACTTC
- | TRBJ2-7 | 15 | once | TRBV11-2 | CASSPGPESSYEQYF | TGTGCCAGCAGCCCAGGGCCCGAGAGCTCCTACGAGCAGTACTTC
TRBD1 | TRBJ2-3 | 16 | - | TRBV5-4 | CASSAGTGDDTDTQYF | TGTGCCAGCAGCGCCGGGACAGGGGACGACACAGATACGCAGTATTTT
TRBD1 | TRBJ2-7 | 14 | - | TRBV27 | CASSAQGAAYEQYF | TGTGCCAGCAGTGCACAGGGGGCTGCCTACGAGCAGTACTTC
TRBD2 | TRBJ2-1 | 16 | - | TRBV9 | CASSLRLAGGYNEQFF | TGTGCCAGCAGCCTACGACTAGCGGGGGGGTACAATGAGCAGTTCTTC
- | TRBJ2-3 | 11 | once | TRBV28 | CASIEGDTQYF | TGTGCCAGCATCGAGGGAGATACGCAGTATTTT
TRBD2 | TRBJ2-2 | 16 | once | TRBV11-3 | CASSPSGRAGTGELFF | TGTGCCAGCAGCCCAAGCGGGAGAGCGGGCACCGGGGAGCTGTTTTTT
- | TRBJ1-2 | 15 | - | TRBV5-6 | CASSLAGARVYGYTF | TGTGCCAGCAGCTTAGCAGGGGCCAGGGTCTATGGCTACACCTTC
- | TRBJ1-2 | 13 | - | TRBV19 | CASSVQGRVGYTF | TGTGCCAGTAGTGTACAGGGCCGGGTAGGCTACACCTTC
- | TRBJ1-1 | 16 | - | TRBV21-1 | CASRCRQGERDTEAFF | TGTGCCAGTCGCTGTAGACAGGGGGAGAGGGACACTGAAGCTTTCTTT
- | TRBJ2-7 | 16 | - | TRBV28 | CASSSPASAGPYEQYF | TGTGCCAGCAGTTCCCCCGCTAGCGCGGGACCCTACGAGCAGTACTTC
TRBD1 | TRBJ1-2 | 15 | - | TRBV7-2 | CASSRRQGAIYGYTF | TGTGCCAGCAGCAGACGACAGGGGGCCATCTATGGCTACACCTTC
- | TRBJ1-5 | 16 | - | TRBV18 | CASSPPGAGVLQPQHF | TGTGCCAGCTCACCACCGGGGGCCGGGGTTTTGCAGCCCCAGCATTTT
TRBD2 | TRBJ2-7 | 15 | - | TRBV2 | CASSTGTSEYYEQYF | TGTGCCAGCAGCACAGGGACTAGCGAGTACTACGAGCAGTACTTC
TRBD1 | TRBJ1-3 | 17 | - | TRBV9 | CASSAPGQGLSGNTIYF | TGTGCCAGCAGCGCCCCGGGACAGGGACTCTCTGGAAACACCATATATTTT
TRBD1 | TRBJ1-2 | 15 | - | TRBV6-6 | CASSYSPGQGPGYTF | TGTGCCAGCAGTTACTCCCCGGGACAGGGCCCCGGCTACACCTTC
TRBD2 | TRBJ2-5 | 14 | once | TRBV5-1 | CASSLYAGGETQYF | TGCGCCAGCAGCTTGTATGCGGGGGGAGAGACCCAGTACTTC
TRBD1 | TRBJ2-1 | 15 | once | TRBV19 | CASSMGQGALDEQFF | TGTGCCAGTAGTATGGGACAGGGGGCTCTGGATGAGCAGTTCTTC
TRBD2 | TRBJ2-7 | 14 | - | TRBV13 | CASSLGGGAYEQYF | TGTGCCAGCAGCTTAGGCGGGGGGGCCTACGAGCAGTACTTC
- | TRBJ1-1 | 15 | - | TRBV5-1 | CASSQLQGWDTEAFF | TGCGCCAGCAGCCAATTACAGGGATGGGACACTGAAGCTTTCTTT